The 22 T cell receptor beta chains given below trace back to one sample, sequenced in a study of T cells in Graves' hyperthyroidism and ophthalmopathy. Researchers took RNA transcripts and amplified the TCR beta CDR3 regions from them. Using the HTBI primer set, a first-round RT-PCR was run on the TCR CDR3. TCRdb used MiXCR to reprocess the multiplex PCR reads, holding one entry per CDR3 protein. Among 95,000 to 110,000 distinct CDR3 sequences, roughly 15% were seen once, and the ten largest hold around two fifths. Sequencing was performed on blood. These receptors originate from a woman between 50 and 59 years old with Graves' hyperthyroidism.

This clonotype was seen repeatedly, ten times or more. The rearrangement uses TRBV6-1 and TRBJ2-3; 10 bases are a match to TRBD2. Germline CDR1 is MNHNS and CDR2 is SASEGT. The V gene end was trimmed by 3 bases and the J gene end by 4 bases; junction bases not matched to a gene: 10. The CDR3 length is 17 residues. CDR3 residues: CASSDSSSGRRSDTQYF. The CDR3 DNA is TGTGCCAGCAGTGATTCGTCTAGCGGGAGAAGGTCAGATACGCAGTATTTT.

The rearrangement uses TRBV9 and TRBJ2-7; 11 bases agree with TRBD2. This CDR3 comprises 15 residues. The V gene end was trimmed by 3 bases and the J gene end by 5 bases; junction bases not matched to a gene: 7. Germline V gene lookup returns CDR1 SGDLS and CDR2 YYNGEE. The CDR3 DNA reads as TGTGCCAGCAGCGCGCAGGGGACTAGCGGCGACGAGCAGTACTTC. It yields the protein CASSAQGTSGDEQYF.

This clonotype came up many times. The chain couples TRBV2 to TRBJ2-7, with D uncertain. V lost 0 bases, J lost 0 bases, and 15 bases lay in between. CDR3 size: 17 residues. In germline, CDR1 is SNHLY, CDR2 FYNNEI. In nucleotides, the CDR3 is TGTGCCAGCAGTGAAGCGCTTGGCGAGGAGATCTCCTACGAGCAGTACGTC. It translates to CASSEALGEEISYEQYV.

This clonotype appeared a single time. The rearrangement joins TRBV28 to TRBJ1-1; possible D gene TRBD1, 6 bases. Germline CDR1 MDHEN, CDR2 SYDVKM. Trimming pared 6 bases from V and 6 bases from J, leaving 11 bases between. CDR3 length: 12 amino acids. The CDR3 protein is CASSTGIPEAFF. As DNA, the CDR3 is TGTGCCAGCAGCACAGGGATCCCTGAAGCTTTCTTT.

This chain uses TRBV19 with TRBJ2-2, with 8 positions matching TRBD1. The CDR3 covers 17 residues. Germline V gene sequence: CDR1 LNHDA, CDR2 SQIVND (reference sequence). The J segment lost 6 bases and the V segment lost 3 bases, leaving 12 bases of the junction unmatched. CDR3 residues: CASSIGRDRIPPGELFF. DNA of the CDR3: TGTGCCAGTAGTATCGGCCGGGACAGGATACCTCCCGGGGAGCTGTTTTTT. Looking up the rest from reference TRBV19 and TRBJ2-2 gives the full variable domain: DGGITQSPKYLFRKEGQNVTLSCEQNLNHDAMYWYRQDPGQGLRLIYYSQIVNDFQKGDIAEGYSVSREKKESFPLTVTSAQKNPTAFYLCASSIGRDRIPPGELFFGEGSRLTVL.

This clonotype was seen repeatedly, ten times or more. The chain links TRBV28 to TRBJ2-5, with D unclear. CDR3 length equals 12 residues. Per germline, CDR1 MDHEN and CDR2 SYDVKM. The V gene lost 5 bases and the J gene lost 3 bases, with 7 bases spanning the gap. This CDR3 reads CASSPSKETQYF. The CDR3 bases are TGTGCCAGCAGTCCGAGCAAAGAGACCCAGTACTTC. The variable domain in full, completed from reference TRBV28 and TRBJ2-5, reads DVKVTQSSRYLVKRTGEKVFLECVQDMDHENMFWYRQDPGLGLRLIYFSYDVKMKEKGDIPEGYSVSREKKERFSLILESASTNQTSMYLCASSPSKETQYFGPGTRLLVL.

This clonotype was found many times. This chain joins TRBV28 and TRBJ2-2; D remains unclear. Germline values: CDR1 MDHEN, CDR2 SYDVKM. This CDR3 region has 13 residues. Between the trimmed V and J ends, which lost 6 bases and 6 bases, there was a span of 11 bases. CDR3 protein: CASSRVVPGELFF. CDR3 bases: TGTGCCAGCAGCCGCGTGGTCCCCGGGGAGCTGTTTTTT.

To note about this clonotype: A clone one base away is much larger, so this may be a read error. This CDR3 reads CASSWVAVYNEQFF. In nucleotides, the CDR3 is TGTGCCAGCAGCTGGGTAGCAGTGTACAATGAGCAGTTCTTC. The V gene is TRBV11-2, the J gene TRBJ2-1; no clear D. The V gene lost 4 bases and the J gene lost 4 bases, with 11 bases spanning the gap. The germline CDR1 and CDR2 sequences are SGHAT and FQNNGV. This CDR3 is built from 14 residues.

Many counts were recorded for this clonotype. This sequence joins TRBV28 and TRBJ2-5, with D possibly TRBD2 on 5 matching bases. Germline assignment: CDR1 MDHEN and CDR2 SYDVKM. The CDR3 totals 14 residues. V shed 6 bases and J shed 5 bases, with 16 bases lying between them. CDR3 in DNA: TGTGCCAGCAGCAATAGAGTGAGGGCGGAGACCCAGTACTTC. Translated: CASSNRVRAETQYF.

This clonotype was counted ten times or more. CDR3 loop: CASKENTEAFF. CDR3 DNA sequence: TGTGCCAGCAAGGAGAACACTGAAGCTTTCTTT. The gene calls are TRBV2 and TRBJ1-1; no clear D. The ends were cut back, 7 bases at V and 1 base at J, with 4 bases in the middle. This CDR3 has 11 residues. Germline CDR1 SNHLY, CDR2 FYNNEI.

The chain links TRBV7-9 to TRBJ1-4; a weak D match, TRBD1 (6 bases). Germline loops: CDR1 SEHNR, CDR2 FQNEAQ (reference sequence). The CDR3 is made up of 15 amino acids. The germline V and J ends were trimmed by 4 bases and 2 bases, with 11 bases remaining between them. The CDR3 sequence: CASSSRGSTNEKLFF. The CDR3 DNA reads TGTGCCAGCAGCTCGAGGGGGTCGACTAATGAAAAACTGTTTTTT.

This clonotype appeared a few times. The V and J genes are TRBV3-1 and TRBJ2-3; D not resolved. The CDR3 is 15 amino acids. V gave up 0 bases and J gave up 1 base, with 8 bases separating them. Germline loops: CDR1 LGHDT, CDR2 YNNKEL (reference sequence). CDR3: CASSQEGVRTDTQYF. CDR3 bases: TGTGCCAGCAGCCAAGAGGGCGTCCGCACAGATACGCAGTATTTT.

This chain uses TRBV12-3 or TRBV12-4 with TRBJ2-5; tentative D call: TRBD1 (6 bases). This CDR3 comprises 14 residues. V lost 3 bases and J lost 5, with 13 bases in between. The CDR3 reads CASSLVGQGETQYF. DNA for the CDR3: TGTGCCAGCAGTTTGGTCGGCCAGGGGGAGACCCAGTACTTC.

In its sample, this clonotype was seen many times. V and J are TRBV7-2 and TRBJ2-3; 8 positions agree with TRBD2. Trimming cost V 1 base and J 3 bases; bases outside gene matches: 3. CDR1 is SGHTA, CDR2 FQGNSA, per germline. The CDR3 spans 15 residues. CDR3 in amino acids: CASSLEAGETDTQYF. For the CDR3, the DNA is TGTGCCAGCAGCTTAGAAGCGGGAGAGACAGATACGCAGTATTTT.

This clonotype was observed many times. The chain has TRBV29-1 and TRBJ2-5, with unresolved D. Deletions cut 8 bases from V and 4 bases from J, with 14 bases between. CDR3 length equals 12 residues. CDR1 SQVTM and CDR2 ANQGSEA come from the germline V gene. The CDR3 protein is CSLRFGGETQYF. CDR3 coding DNA: TGCAGCCTTCGATTTGGTGGAGAGACCCAGTACTTC.

This clonotype was seen ten or more times. The chain links TRBV20-1 to TRBJ2-7; 10 nucleotides line up with TRBD2. J was trimmed by 4 bases and V by 1 base; bases with no gene match: 7. The CDR3 extends over 15 amino acids. Germline-derived CDR1 and CDR2 are DFQATT and SNEGSKA (reference sequence). CDR3 sequence reads: CSARVTTSGWYEQYF. In DNA, the CDR3 is TGCAGTGCTAGAGTAACGACTAGCGGGTGGTACGAGCAGTACTTC.

This clonotype came up many times. J is TRBJ2-7 and V is TRBV11-2; 9 bases are a match to TRBD1. CDR1 is SGHAT and CDR2 is FQNNGV in the germline V gene. This CDR3 comprises 16 residues. Losses at the gene ends were 3 bases for V and 3 bases for J; bases not matched to a gene: 9. CDR3 in amino acids: CASSFFTGTGHYEQYF. Here the CDR3 DNA reads TGTGCCAGCAGCTTTTTTACCGGGACAGGGCACTACGAGCAGTACTTC.

With regard to this clonotype: A read error may account for a junction end that differs from germline. J is TRBJ1-5 and V is TRBV6-1, with D unclear. Germline V gene sequence: CDR1 MNHNS, CDR2 SASEGT. The CDR3 extends over 15 amino acids. The CDR3 spells CAISDATMGNQPQHF. The DNA for the CDR3 is TGTGCCATCAGTGACGCGACGATGGGCAATCAGCCCCAGCATTTT.

This clonotype was observed at least ten times. V and J are TRBV6-1 and TRBJ2-6; a weak D match, TRBD1 (5 bases). CDR1 MNHNS and CDR2 SASEGT come from the germline V gene. V was clipped by 5 bases and J by 2 bases, with 10 bases between them. The CDR3 is 15 amino acids. CDR3 in amino acids: CASSYRITGANVLTF. CDR3 DNA sequence: TGTGCCAGCAGTTACAGGATTACTGGGGCCAACGTCCTGACTTTC.

This clonotype was counted only a few times. This chain joins TRBV20-1 and TRBJ2-5; D is unresolved. Per germline, CDR1 DFQATT and CDR2 SNEGSKA (reference sequence). This CDR3 is 10 amino acids long. V lost 3 bases, J lost 5 bases, and 4 bases lay in between. CDR3 nucleotide sequence: TGCAGTGCTAGTGGGGAGACCCAGTACTTC. Encoded protein: CSASGETQYF.

This clonotype was observed at least ten times. The chain carries TRBV19 and TRBJ2-5; 8 nucleotides line up with TRBD1. Germline assignment: CDR1 LNHDA and CDR2 SQIVND (reference sequence). The CDR3 runs 14 residues. V was pared by 5 bases and J by 4 bases, with 6 bases of the junction left unmatched. DNA of the CDR3: TGTGCCAGTAGTCCGGACAGGGTGACAGAGACCCAGTACTTC. Translated, it gives CASSPDRVTETQYF.

This clonotype appeared many times. J is TRBJ1-1 and V is TRBV30; D is ambiguous. Germline V gives CDR1 GTSNPN, CDR2 SVGIG (reference sequence). CDR3 length: 12 amino acids. Trimming pared 4 bases from V and 4 bases from J, leaving 10 bases between. CDR3 sequence: CAWISGSTEAFF. For the CDR3, the DNA is TGTGCCTGGATCAGCGGGAGCACTGAAGCTTTCTTT.